This T cell receptor beta chain was obtained from a study of a mutant IDH1 vaccine in newly diagnosed glioma. Overall study context: Vaccine dosing followed radiotherapy by 4-6 weeks, or accompanied temozolomide cycles.

Turning to this clone: Antigen specificity is unknown.

This sample's time point: week 47, end of study. In the vaccine, a single dose held 300 ug of the mutant IDH1 20-mer peptide, along with topical imiquimod. Unmatched junction bases numbered 13, after V lost 1 base and J lost 0 bases. Germline loops: CDR1 SNHLY, CDR2 FYNNEI. The CDR3 length is 21 residues. The method was immunoSEQ multiplex PCR; TCRdb's version includes in-frame clones alone and lacks a portion of them. The repertoire includes tens of thousands of clones, approximately 80% of them detected once, and less than 5.5% sits in the top ten. The sample consisted of PBMCs, taken from a glioma patient whose treatment included an IDH1 peptide vaccine. The gene calls are TRBV2 and TRBJ2-1; the match to TRBD2 covers 12 bases. The receptor was derived from a woman aged 40-49 years with glioma. Some clones in this sample may be carry-over from other donors' samples. CDR3 nucleotides: TGTGCCAGCAGTGAAGAGCTGACTAGCGGGGGTCTACCGAGCTCCTACAATGAGCAGTTCTTC. Encoded protein: CASSEELTSGGLPSSYNEQFF.